In its sample, the clone carrying this T cell receptor beta chain was seen many times. Its antigen remains unknown. These data come from a study of shared clonotypes between healthy human individuals. Study as a whole: CD4 naive and CD4 memory each took three plates per donor, while CD8 naive took two and CD8 memory one. Broader study findings: Clonotypes that were shared across a handful of donors made up around 4.6% of naive CD4 clonotypes. Genetic and exposure-history diversity was limited by the few donors. All-four-donor shared clonotypes had higher generation probabilities than non-shared clonotypes did.

Terminally differentiated effector memory CD45RA+ cells were left out of the naive CD8 fraction, which was CD45RO-negative and positively selected for CCR7. Generated by immunoSEQ multiplex PCR, the TCRdb table keeps only in-frame clones and is missing some. Here the sample spans about 680,000 clones, about 91% being singletons. The clonotype comes from a man aged 25-40 years in good health. Sequencing was carried out using naive CD8+ T cells sorted from blood.

The CDR3 sequence is CASKPQGSNQPQHF. The CDR3 bases are TGTGCCAGCAAACCCCAGGGAAGCAATCAGCCCCAGCATTTT. The chain couples TRBV27 to TRBJ1-5; D possibly corresponds to TRBD1 (5 bases). V lost 7 bases, J lost 1 base, and 11 bases lay in between. Germline assignment: CDR1 MNHEY and CDR2 SMNVEV (reference sequence). This CDR3 is built from 14 residues.